This T cell receptor (beta chain) was profiled in a study of T cell clusters in autoimmune cytopenias. Points from the study as a whole: Healthy donors had almost three-fold more exclusive TRB clusters than active autoimmune hepatitis patients. Primary autoimmune cytopenia patients seemingly lacked the physiological T cell clusters found in healthy donors. TRB repertoire shifts in secondary cytopenia and chronic lymphocytic leukemia mostly reflected lymphoma, not autoimmunity. The cluster-lack signature was not seen for secondary cytopenia versus chronic lymphocytic leukemia.

The CDR3 extends over 11 amino acids. Germline CDR1 is DFQATT and CDR2 is SNEGSKA (reference sequence). TRB was amplified by touch-down multiplex PCR, primer pools A and B combined. TCRdb derives one entry per CDR3 protein from the multiplex PCR reads, leaving out DNA. This sample's clone table lists thousands of distinct CDR3 sequences. Some 39,000 genome equivalents of blood DNA were amplified for TRB. In terms of frequency, this clonotype is medium-sized. The antigen is undetermined. The rearrangement links TRBV20-1 to TRBJ2-5. The TCR was taken from a human donor with an autoimmune cytopenia or autoimmune hepatitis (not recorded which). The sample consisted of peripheral blood. CDR3 loop: CSARQQETQYF.